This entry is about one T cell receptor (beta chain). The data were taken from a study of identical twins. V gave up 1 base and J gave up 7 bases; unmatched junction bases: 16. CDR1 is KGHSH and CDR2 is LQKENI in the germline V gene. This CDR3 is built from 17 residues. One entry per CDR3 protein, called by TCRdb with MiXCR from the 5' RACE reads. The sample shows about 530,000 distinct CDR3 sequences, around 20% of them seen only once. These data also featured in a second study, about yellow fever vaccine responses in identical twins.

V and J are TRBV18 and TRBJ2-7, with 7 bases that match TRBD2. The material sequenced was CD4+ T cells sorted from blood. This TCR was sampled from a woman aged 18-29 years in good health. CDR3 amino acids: CASSPLETGTIIREQYF. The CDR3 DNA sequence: TGTGCCAGCTCACCACTAGAGACCGGGACTATAATACGGGAGCAGTACTTC. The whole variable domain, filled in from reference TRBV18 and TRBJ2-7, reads NAGVMQNPRHLVRRRGQEARLRCSPMKGHSHVYWYRQLPEEGLKFMVYLQKENIIDESGMPKERFSAEFPKEGPSILRIQQVVRGDSAAYFCASSPLETGTIIREQYFGPGTRLTVT.